These 20 T cell receptor beta chains were all obtained from the same sample, sequenced in a study of long-term antiretroviral therapy in people with HIV. Run at survey level, the immunoSEQ assay was version v3.0. Generated by immunoSEQ multiplex PCR, the TCRdb table keeps only in-frame clones and is missing some. The table records approximately 22,000 clones, 70% to 85% of them present only once. Sequences were derived from unsorted PBMCs, sampled 3 years after starting antiretroviral therapy. These receptors came from a man aged 50 to 60 with HIV.

V is TRBV7-8 and J is TRBJ1-2; D is perhaps TRBD1 (6 bases). The CDR3 loop spans 14 amino acids. With 5 bases removed from V and 5 bases from J, the gap between germline ends came to 15 bases. CDR1 and CDR2 (germline): SGHVS, FQNEAQ. In DNA form, the CDR3 reads TGTGCCAGCAGCCCCCGGACAGTCTTTTATGGCTACACCTTC. Encoded protein: CASSPRTVFYGYTF. Full variable domain (missing parts from reference TRBV7-8 and TRBJ1-2): GAGVSQSPRYKVAKRGQDVALRCDPISGHVSLFWYQQALGQGPEFLTYFQNEAQLDKSGLPSDRFFAERPEGSVSTLKIQRTQQEDSAVYLCASSPRTVFYGYTFGSGTRLTVV.

The CDR3 nucleotides are TGTGCCAGCAGCTTGGCGTCAGGGAGAGGCTACACCTTC. This encodes CASSLASGRGYTF. The rearrangement joins TRBV5-4 to TRBJ1-2; weak D call: TRBD1 (5 bases). Per the germline V gene, CDR1 is SGHNT and CDR2 is YYREEE (reference sequence). V lost 0 bases and J lost 8, with 11 bases in between. The CDR3 totals 13 residues.

The CDR3: CASSPEMIVTWNTEAFF. The CDR3 coding sequence is TGTGCCAGCTCACCCGAAATGATAGTCACCTGGAACACTGAAGCTTTCTTT. The gene calls are TRBV18 and TRBJ1-1; D not resolved. The CDR3 extends over 17 amino acids. Trimming took off 3 bases at V and 1 base at J, with 18 bases between the two ends. Germline CDR1 is KGHSH and CDR2 is LQKENI.

The chain has TRBV7-9 and TRBJ2-1; TRBD2 aligns across 10 bases. Germline V gene data show CDR1 as SEHNR and CDR2 as FQNEAQ (reference sequence). V lost 4 bases to trimming and J lost 0 bases; unmatched junction nucleotides: 3. This CDR3 is built from 16 residues. The DNA for the CDR3 is TGTGCCAGCAGCTCATCTAGCGGGAGCTCCTACAATGAGCAGTTCTTC. Translated, it gives CASSSSSGSSYNEQFF. Complete variable domain (other parts from reference TRBV7-9 and TRBJ2-1): DTGVSQNPRHKITKRGQNVTFRCDPISEHNRLYWYRQTLGQGPEFLTYFQNEAQLEKSRLLSDRFSAERPKGSFSTLEIQRTEQGDSAMYLCASSSSSGSSYNEQFFGPGTRLTVL.

The chain links TRBV19 to TRBJ1-2; TRBD1 matches at 8 bases. V shed 3 bases, J shed 5 bases, and the junction held 14 bases outside the gene matches. CDR3 length: 17 residues. The germline V gene has CDR1 LNHDA and CDR2 SQIVND (reference sequence). The CDR3 DNA reads TGTGCCAGTAGTATCCAACGCAGGGGGCTTAGAGGGTATGGCTACACCTTC. Translated: CASSIQRRGLRGYGYTF.

The V gene is TRBV6-5, the J gene TRBJ2-4, with TRBD2 matching over 7 bases. The CDR3 loop spans 15 amino acids. Looked up from germline, CDR1 is MNHEY and CDR2 is SVGAGI. The ends lost 7 bases at V and 0 bases at J; junction bases unmatched: 6. The CDR3 loop is CASKEGGGAKNIQYF. As DNA, the CDR3 is TGTGCCAGCAAAGAGGGCGGGGGAGCCAAAAACATTCAGTACTTC.

This sequence joins TRBV5-1 and TRBJ2-7, with D uncertain. The CDR3 is made up of 15 amino acids. The ends were cut back, 1 base at V and 0 bases at J, with 11 bases in the middle. CDR1 and CDR2 from the germline V gene are SGHRS and YFSETQ. The CDR3 nucleotides read TGCGCCAGCAGCTTGCAACGTCTTAGCTCCTACGAGCAGTACTTC. Translation: CASSLQRLSSYEQYF. Full variable domain (rest looked up from reference TRBV5-1 and TRBJ2-7): KAGVTQTPRYLIKTRGQQVTLSCSPISGHRSVSWYQQTPGQGLQFLFEYFSETQRNKGNFPGRFSGRQFSNSRSEMNVSTLELGDSALYLCASSLQRLSSYEQYFGPGTRLTVT.

This clone was seen only a few times. The V call is TRBV29-1, the J call TRBJ1-1; D is uncertain. The germline gives CDR1 SQVTM, CDR2 ANQGSEA. Trimming removed 8 bases from V and 1 base from J, with 17 bases in between. The CDR3 contains 14 residues. The chain's CDR3 is CSSSRSDANTEAFF. The CDR3 bases are TGCAGCTCCTCTCGGTCGGACGCGAACACTGAAGCTTTCTTT. Drawing the rest from reference TRBV29-1 and TRBJ1-1, the complete variable domain is SAVISQKPSRDICQRGTSLTIQCQVDSQVTMMFWYRQQPGQSLTLIATANQGSEATYESGFVIDKFPISRPNLTFSTLTVSNMSPEDSSIYLCSSSRSDANTEAFFGQGTRLTVV.

The chain carries TRBV10-3 and TRBJ2-7, with 11 bases that match TRBD2. The CDR3 is 14 residues long. Germline CDR1 and CDR2: ENHRY and SYGVKD. The junction had 6 bases not matched to a gene; V was cut back by 4 bases and J by 7 bases. This chain's CDR3 is CAISGLAGTREQYF. The CDR3 bases are TGTGCCATCAGTGGACTAGCGGGAACTCGGGAGCAGTACTTC.

This clone was seen once. The chain employs TRBV7-9 and TRBJ2-7; D is unclear. CDR3 length: 11 residues. Germline values: CDR1 SEHNR, CDR2 FQNEAQ (reference sequence). Trimming removed 1 base at V and 9 bases at J, with 7 bases between. CDR3 residues: CASSLEVRQYF. The CDR3 DNA is TGTGCCAGCAGCTTAGAGGTGAGGCAGTACTTC.

The DNA for the CDR3 is TGTGCCAGCAGTCGTGGACTAGCGCGAAACAATGAGCAGTTCTTC. It specifies CASSRGLARNNEQFF. This chain links TRBV6-1 with TRBJ2-1, with 9 bases identical to TRBD2. Germline CDR1 and CDR2: MNHNS and SASEGT. The CDR3 loop spans 15 amino acids. V lost 5 bases and J lost 5; bases outside the gene matches: 7.

The V call is TRBV4-1, the J call TRBJ1-4, with 9 bases fitting TRBD1. Germline lookup yields CDR1 MGHRA and CDR2 YSYEKL. With 1 base clipped from V and 8 bases from J, the junction kept 5 bases outside the gene matches. The CDR3 loop spans 15 amino acids. The CDR3 region is CASSQGGTGREKLFF. The CDR3 DNA sequence: TGCGCCAGCAGCCAAGGGGGGACAGGGAGGGAAAAACTGTTTTTT.

This clone was picked up one time. The chain links TRBV7-2 to TRBJ2-1, with 9 bases that match TRBD2. The ends lost 5 bases at V and 8 bases at J; junction bases unmatched: 7. Germline V gene data show CDR1 as SGHTA and CDR2 as FQGNSA. The CDR3 has 14 residues. The CDR3 protein is CASSLTSGADEQFF. CDR3 coding DNA: TGTGCCAGCAGCCTGACTAGCGGAGCGGATGAGCAGTTCTTC.

The chain recombines TRBV14 with TRBJ1-5; no definite D call. V was trimmed by 4 bases and J by 7 bases, leaving 11 bases between them. Germline V gene sequence: CDR1 SGHDN, CDR2 FVKESK. The CDR3 is 13 residues long. This CDR3 reads CASSLGPGQPQHF. The CDR3 nucleotides read TGTGCCAGCAGCCTCGGACCGGGGCAGCCCCAGCATTTT.

This chain links TRBV5-4 with TRBJ2-3; the match to TRBD1 covers 7 bases. V dropped 4 bases and J dropped 4; count of bases not matched to a gene: 18. CDR1 SGHNT and CDR2 YYREEE come from the germline V gene (reference sequence). The CDR3 sequence is 18 residues long. CDR3 sequence reads: CASSPTPYPGQAPDTQYF. CDR3 coding DNA: TGTGCCAGCAGCCCCACCCCATACCCCGGACAGGCTCCAGATACGCAGTATTTT.

The J gene is TRBJ1-6, the V gene TRBV7-9, with a tentative D call TRBD1 (6 bases). Germline CDR1 is SEHNR and CDR2 is FQNEAQ (reference sequence). V dropped 5 bases and J dropped 10 bases, with 15 bases sitting between them. This CDR3 comprises 14 residues. DNA for the CDR3: TGTGCCAGCAGCCCACAGGGCAACTGGTCACCCCTCCACTTT. This codes for CASSPQGNWSPLHF.

The rearrangement links TRBV5-1 to TRBJ2-1; perhaps TRBD1 as D (6 bases). The V end lost 0 bases, the J end lost 2 bases, and 9 bases lay between the germline ends. The CDR3 is made up of 15 amino acids. The germline gives CDR1 SGHRS, CDR2 YFSETQ. This CDR3 reads CASSLVGAPYNEQFF. CDR3 DNA sequence: TGCGCCAGCAGCTTGGTGGGGGCTCCCTACAATGAGCAGTTCTTC. The entire variable domain, with the rest obtained from reference TRBV5-1 and TRBJ2-1, is as follows: KAGVTQTPRYLIKTRGQQVTLSCSPISGHRSVSWYQQTPGQGLQFLFEYFSETQRNKGNFPGRFSGRQFSNSRSEMNVSTLELGDSALYLCASSLVGAPYNEQFFGPGTRLTVL.

The rearrangement uses TRBV6-4 and TRBJ1-6; TRBD1 agrees at 8 bases. This CDR3 has 15 amino acids. V lost 2 bases and J lost 9; bases outside the gene matches: 6. Per germline, CDR1 MRHNA and CDR2 SNTAGT. In DNA, the CDR3 is TGTGCCAGCAGTGACAGGGCAGGGGGCGCTTCACCCCTCCACTTT. Translation: CASSDRAGGASPLHF.

This clone was seen a single time. The rearrangement uses TRBV2 and TRBJ2-7; 7 bases match TRBD1. This CDR3 is built from 13 residues. In germline, CDR1 is SNHLY, CDR2 FYNNEI. The J segment lost 4 bases and the V segment lost 6 bases, leaving 6 bases of the junction unmatched. CDR3 sequence: CASSWTGTYEQYF. The CDR3 coding sequence is TGTGCCAGCAGCTGGACAGGTACTTACGAGCAGTACTTC.

V usage is TRBV4-3 and J usage is TRBJ2-7; D not resolved. This CDR3 is 15 amino acids long. V was trimmed by 0 bases and J by 3 bases, leaving 12 bases between them. The germline gives CDR1 LGHNA, CDR2 YSLEER. In DNA form, the CDR3 reads TGCGCCAGCAGCCAAGATTCGTCCGGTGGCTACGAGCAGTACTTC. The encoded protein is CASSQDSSGGYEQYF.